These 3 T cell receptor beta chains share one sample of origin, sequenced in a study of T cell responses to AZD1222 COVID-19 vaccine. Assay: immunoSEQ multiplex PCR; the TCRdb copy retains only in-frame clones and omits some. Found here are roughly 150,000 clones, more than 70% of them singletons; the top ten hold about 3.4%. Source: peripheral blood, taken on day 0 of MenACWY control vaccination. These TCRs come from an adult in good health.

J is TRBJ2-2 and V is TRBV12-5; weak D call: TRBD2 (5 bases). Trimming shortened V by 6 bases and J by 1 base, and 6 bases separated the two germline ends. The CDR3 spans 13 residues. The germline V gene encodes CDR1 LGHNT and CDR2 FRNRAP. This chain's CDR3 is CASGRGNTGELFF. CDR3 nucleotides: TGTGCTAGTGGCCGGGGGAACACCGGGGAGCTGTTTTTT.

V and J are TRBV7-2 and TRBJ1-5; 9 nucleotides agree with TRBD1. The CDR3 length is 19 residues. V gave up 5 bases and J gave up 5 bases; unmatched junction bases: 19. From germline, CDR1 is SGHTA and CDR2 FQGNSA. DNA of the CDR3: TGTGCCAGCAGCGCGTCCCCTTACAGGGGACAGGGCAGGTATCAGCCCCAGCATTTT. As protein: CASSASPYRGQGRYQPQHF.

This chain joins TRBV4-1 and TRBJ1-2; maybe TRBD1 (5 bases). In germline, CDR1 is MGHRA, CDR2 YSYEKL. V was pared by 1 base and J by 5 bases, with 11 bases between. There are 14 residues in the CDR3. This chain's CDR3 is CASSQGDVLYGYTF. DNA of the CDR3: TGCGCCAGCAGCCAAGGGGACGTCCTTTATGGCTACACCTTC.